Listed here are 31 T cell receptor beta chains from one sample, sequenced in a study of shared clonotypes between healthy human individuals. Only in-frame clones appear in the TCRdb table, and some are missing; sequencing was by immunoSEQ multiplex PCR. The table records roughly 1,500,000 clones, 98% of them present only once. The sample comprised naive CD4+ T cells sorted from blood. Subset given: CD45RA+ positively selected. The receptor source for this set is a man aged 25-45 years in good health.

This chain uses TRBV28 with TRBJ2-3; D may match TRBD1 or TRBD2 (5 bases each). Germline CDR1 MDHEN, CDR2 SYDVKM. The CDR3 runs 16 residues. Trimming left V 2 bases short and J 4 bases short, with 16 bases between. CDR3 amino acids: CASSLISDLGADTQYF. In DNA, the CDR3 is TGTGCCAGCAGTTTAATTTCGGACTTGGGGGCAGATACGCAGTATTTT.

A remark on this clone: Other DNA sequences in this sample translate to the same CDR3. The chain links TRBV7-9 to TRBJ1-2; D not certain. Per the germline V gene, CDR1 is SEHNR and CDR2 is FQNEAQ (reference sequence). V was clipped by 1 base and J by 4 bases, with 7 bases between them. This CDR3 is built from 13 residues. CDR3 in amino acids: CASSLGGSYGYTF. The CDR3 DNA follows: TGTGCCAGCAGCTTAGGAGGCAGCTATGGCTACACCTTC.

This chain joins TRBV5-4 and TRBJ2-3; 7 bases fit TRBD2. CDR3 length: 14 amino acids. The V and J ends lost 0 bases and 4 bases, in that order; junction bases with no gene match: 2. Germline V lookup: CDR1 SGHNT, CDR2 YYREEE (reference sequence). CDR3 DNA: TGTGCCAGCAGCTTGGGGGAGGGAGCAGATACGCAGTATTTT. It codes for CASSLGEGADTQYF.

The chain employs TRBV18 and TRBJ2-6, with TRBD1 matching over 7 bases. The CDR3 is made up of 18 amino acids. Germline-derived CDR1 and CDR2 are KGHSH and LQKENI. The V gene end was trimmed by 2 bases and the J gene end by 4 bases; junction bases not matched to a gene: 11. The CDR3 DNA is TGTGCCAGCTCACCAAATATAAAACAGGGGAAGGGGGCCAACGTCCTGACTTTC. Its protein product is CASSPNIKQGKGANVLTF.

On this clone: The junction departs from the called germline gene at one end, perhaps through a read error. The gene calls are TRBV7-7 and TRBJ2-2, with 10 bases identical to TRBD1. The CDR3 covers 15 residues. Looked up from germline, CDR1 is SSHAT and CDR2 is FNYEAQ (reference sequence). The CDR3 reads CASSLDRGRTGELFF. In DNA form, the CDR3 reads TGTGCTAGCAGCTTAGACAGGGGGCGAACCGGGGAGCTGTTTTTT.

The chain links TRBV10-3 to TRBJ2-1; 9 bases align to TRBD1. V lost 1 base, J lost 8 bases, and 6 bases stayed unmatched. This CDR3 comprises 15 residues. Germline loops: CDR1 ENHRY, CDR2 SYGVKD. The CDR3 sequence: CAISEWRTGADEQFF. CDR3 bases: TGTGCCATCAGTGAGTGGAGGACAGGGGCTGATGAGCAGTTCTTC.

The chain joins TRBV7-2 to TRBJ2-7; possibly TRBD1 for D (6 bases). The V end was cut by 1 base, the J end by 4 bases, with 11 bases between. Germline lookup yields CDR1 SGHTA and CDR2 FQGNSA. The CDR3 has 14 residues. For the CDR3, the DNA is TGTGCCAGCAGCTTAGGGGGGCAGGAGTACGAGCAGTACTTC. Protein sequence: CASSLGGQEYEQYF.

J is TRBJ2-1 and V is TRBV11-3; D remains ambiguous. V gave up 5 bases and J gave up 2 bases, with 16 bases separating them. This CDR3 has 16 residues. The V gene's germline CDR1 is SGHNT and CDR2 YENEEA. CDR3 sequence reads: CASSRDLDQPYNEQFF. CDR3 in DNA: TGTGCCAGCAGCCGTGACTTGGACCAACCCTACAATGAGCAGTTCTTC. Drawing the rest from reference TRBV11-3 and TRBJ2-1, the complete variable domain is EAGVVQSPRYKIIEKKQPVAFWCNPISGHNTLYWYLQNLGQGPELLIRYENEEAVDDSQLPKDRFSAERLKGVDSTLKIQPAELGDSAVYLCASSRDLDQPYNEQFFGPGTRLTVL.

This chain links TRBV2 with TRBJ1-3, with D unclear. Trimming removed 4 bases at V and 3 bases at J, with 4 bases between. The CDR3 totals 12 residues. The germline gives CDR1 SNHLY, CDR2 FYNNEI. CDR3 in amino acids: CASSAGGNTIYF. The CDR3 DNA reads as TGTGCCAGCAGTGCCGGTGGAAACACCATATATTTT.

The CDR3, as DNA: TGTGCCAGCTCACTGACTAGCGGGAGGGACGGTGAGCAGTTCTTC. It specifies CASSLTSGRDGEQFF. The rearrangement joins TRBV18 to TRBJ2-1, with 14 bases lining up with TRBD2. V lost 4 bases, J lost 9 bases, and 5 bases stayed unmatched. The germline gives CDR1 KGHSH, CDR2 LQKENI. The CDR3 extends over 15 amino acids.

In regard to this clone: Within the sample, other DNA sequences also encode this same CDR3. This chain connects TRBV7-9 to TRBJ1-5; D may be TRBD1 (5 bases). The CDR3 contains 13 residues. The germline V and J ends were trimmed by 4 bases and 6 bases, with 10 bases remaining between them. Germline loops: CDR1 SEHNR, CDR2 FQNEAQ (reference sequence). The CDR3 spells CASSSGGGQPQHF. Here the CDR3 DNA reads TGTGCCAGCAGCTCTGGTGGGGGTCAGCCCCAGCATTTT. Drawing the rest from reference TRBV7-9 and TRBJ1-5, the complete variable domain is DTGVSQNPRHKITKRGQNVTFRCDPISEHNRLYWYRQTLGQGPEFLTYFQNEAQLEKSRLLSDRFSAERPKGSFSTLEIQRTEQGDSAMYLCASSSGGGQPQHFGDGTRLSIL.

V and J are TRBV5-1 and TRBJ2-5; 15 nucleotides align to TRBD2. Trimming cost V 0 bases and J 1 base; bases outside gene matches: 4. Germline-derived CDR1 and CDR2 are SGHRS and YFSETQ. The CDR3 spans 18 residues. The CDR3 nucleotides are TGCGCCAGCAGCTTGGGGGGACTAGCGGGAGGTGTCCAAGAGACCCAGTACTTC. Translating it yields CASSLGGLAGGVQETQYF.

This rearrangement joins TRBV27 to TRBJ2-7, with 8 positions matching TRBD1. This CDR3 is built from 15 residues. Germline V gene sequence: CDR1 MNHEY, CDR2 SMNVEV (reference sequence). J was trimmed by 4 bases and V by 4 bases; bases with no gene match: 9. The CDR3 reads CASSWTQGARYEQYF. The CDR3 DNA reads as TGTGCCAGCAGTTGGACCCAGGGGGCGAGGTACGAGCAGTACTTC.

The chain couples TRBV13 to TRBJ2-7; TRBD1 aligns across 8 bases. The CDR3 is 16 amino acids. CDR1 and CDR2 (germline): PRHDT, FYEKMQ (reference sequence). Trimming removed 5 bases from V and 5 bases from J; junction bases left unmatched: 14. Here the CDR3 reads CASSLQDRALGNEQYF. The CDR3 region has the DNA TGTGCCAGCAGCCTCCAGGACAGGGCACTAGGAAACGAGCAGTACTTC.

This sequence joins TRBV28 and TRBJ2-1; tentatively, D is TRBD2 (5 bases). The length of the CDR3 is 14 residues. Germline CDR1 is MDHEN and CDR2 is SYDVKM. The germline V and J ends were trimmed by 3 bases and 6 bases, with 12 bases remaining between them. The CDR3, as DNA: TGTGCCAGCAGTTTTCGAGGGAATGGCAATGAGCAGTTCTTC. It specifies CASSFRGNGNEQFF.

The gene calls are TRBV18 and TRBJ2-1; 8 bases agree with TRBD2. Germline lookup yields CDR1 KGHSH and CDR2 LQKENI. This CDR3 comprises 16 residues. V shed 0 bases and J 4 bases; nucleotides not matched to a gene: 5. CDR3 sequence: CASSPPSGGDYNEQFF. The CDR3 DNA is TGTGCCAGCTCACCACCGAGCGGGGGCGATTACAATGAGCAGTTCTTC.

This sequence joins TRBV29-1 and TRBJ2-1, with D hard to call. This CDR3 is built from 12 residues. Trimming left V 8 bases short and J 8 bases short, with 16 bases between. From germline, CDR1 is SQVTM and CDR2 ANQGSEA. The CDR3 region has the DNA TGCAGCTCCCGGGTCGGCAACCATGAGCAGTTCTTC. Amino acid sequence: CSSRVGNHEQFF.

The rearrangement uses TRBV2 and TRBJ1-4, with TRBD1 matching over 9 bases. This CDR3 spans 15 amino acids. With V trimmed by 6 bases and J by 7 bases, 9 bases remained unmatched. CDR1 is SNHLY, CDR2 FYNNEI, per germline. CDR3 sequence: CASSQTTGGFEKLFF. CDR3 bases: TGTGCCAGCAGCCAAACGACAGGGGGATTTGAAAAACTGTTTTTT.

The chain couples TRBV18 to TRBJ2-7; TRBD2 matches at 10 bases. The CDR3 is made up of 15 amino acids. Germline CDR1 KGHSH, CDR2 LQKENI. The junction had 3 bases not matched to a gene; V was cut back by 1 base and J by 3 bases. The CDR3 protein is CASSPRSGGGYEQYF. The CDR3 DNA sequence: TGTGCCAGCTCACCACGAAGCGGGGGGGGCTACGAGCAGTACTTC. Supplemented by reference TRBV18 and TRBJ2-7, the full variable domain reads NAGVMQNPRHLVRRRGQEARLRCSPMKGHSHVYWYRQLPEEGLKFMVYLQKENIIDESGMPKERFSAEFPKEGPSILRIQQVVRGDSAAYFCASSPRSGGGYEQYFGPGTRLTVT.

On this clone itself: One end of the junction is discordant with germline, which a read error may explain. This chain connects TRBV20-1 to TRBJ2-1; D might be TRBD2 (6 bases). Germline values: CDR1 DFQATT, CDR2 SNEGSKA (reference sequence). This CDR3 contains 11 residues. The CDR3 reads CSANGAGSLLF. For the CDR3, the DNA is TGCAGTGCTAACGGGGCGGGAAGCCTGCTCTTC.

V is TRBV9 and J is TRBJ2-7, with D possibly TRBD2 on 6 matching bases. The length of the CDR3 is 15 residues. V shed 4 bases and J shed 0 bases, with 14 bases lying between them. From germline, CDR1 is SGDLS and CDR2 YYNGEE. Here the CDR3 DNA reads TGTGCCAGCAGCCAGGGTAGCGGCAGCTCCTACGAGCAGTACTTC. Its translation: CASSQGSGSSYEQYF.

The V and J genes are TRBV2 and TRBJ1-2, with unresolved D. The germline V and J ends were trimmed by 0 bases and 5 bases, with 4 bases remaining between them. Germline values: CDR1 SNHLY, CDR2 FYNNEI. The CDR3 runs 12 residues. CDR3 region: CASSEARYGYTF. CDR3 DNA sequence: TGTGCCAGCAGTGAAGCGCGTTATGGCTACACCTTC.

V usage is TRBV5-6 and J usage is TRBJ2-1; 7 bases align to TRBD1. The CDR3 contains 16 residues. V was pared by 0 bases and J by 4 bases, with 7 bases of the junction left unmatched. The germline V gene encodes CDR1 SGHDT and CDR2 YYEEEE. CDR3 DNA: TGTGCCAGCAGCTTGGTTGGGGACAGAGTATACAATGAGCAGTTCTTC. Its translation is CASSLVGDRVYNEQFF.

The chain joins TRBV7-9 to TRBJ2-2; no reliable D call. Germline CDR1 SEHNR, CDR2 FQNEAQ (reference sequence). The CDR3 spans 18 residues. Trimming shortened V by 5 bases and J by 3 bases, and 22 bases separated the two germline ends. As DNA, the CDR3 is TGTGCCAGCAGCCAAATTTCGGGTCGTAGTAGGGACACCGGGGAGCTGTTTTTT. This codes for CASSQISGRSRDTGELFF.

The rearrangement uses TRBV6-4 and TRBJ2-3; 7 bases fit TRBD2. The CDR3 spans 15 residues. CDR1 and CDR2 (germline): MRHNA, SNTAGT. V lost 2 bases and J lost 2; bases outside the gene matches: 4. The CDR3 DNA sequence: TGTGCCAGCAGTGACAGTAGCGGGCCCACAGATACGCAGTATTTT. Protein: CASSDSSGPTDTQYF.

The chain links TRBV2 to TRBJ1-4, with D unresolved. Trimming left V 9 bases short and J 8 bases short, with 13 bases between. The CDR3 spans 12 residues. Germline V gene lookup returns CDR1 SNHLY and CDR2 FYNNEI. Here the CDR3 DNA reads TGTGCCAGACAGAGGCCCCCGGAAAAACTGTTTTTT. It specifies CARQRPPEKLFF.

CDR3 coding DNA: TGTGCCTGGAGAGTACTAGCGGGAGGGCCCGGGGAGCTGTTTTTT. This translates into CAWRVLAGGPGELFF. This rearrangement joins TRBV30 to TRBJ2-2; 13 nucleotides match TRBD2. The germline CDR1 and CDR2 sequences are GTSNPN and SVGIG (reference sequence). The CDR3 totals 15 residues. Losses at the gene ends were 3 bases for V and 6 bases for J; bases not matched to a gene: 4.

V gene TRBV7-9 combines with J gene TRBJ1-1; a weak D match, TRBD1 (6 bases). Germline V CDR1 and CDR2: SEHNR, FQNEAQ (reference sequence). The CDR3 length is 16 residues. The V gene lost 5 bases and the J gene lost 3 bases, with 19 bases spanning the gap. The CDR3: CASSPPGARADTEAFF. The CDR3 DNA sequence: TGTGCCAGCAGCCCACCAGGGGCTAGGGCGGACACTGAAGCTTTCTTT.

The CDR3: CASTEGVGGYGYTF. CDR3 coding DNA: TGTGCCAGCACCGAAGGGGTCGGGGGATATGGCTACACCTTC. J is TRBJ1-2 and V is TRBV2, with a weak D call TRBD1 (5 bases). This CDR3 is 14 amino acids long. Trimming removed 7 bases from V and 5 bases from J, with 17 bases in between. From germline, CDR1 is SNHLY and CDR2 FYNNEI.

The chain joins TRBV6-6 to TRBJ2-1, with 9 nucleotides matching TRBD2. This CDR3 comprises 15 residues. Germline CDR1 and CDR2: MNHNY and SVGAGI (reference sequence). The junction had 8 bases not matched to a gene; V was cut back by 4 bases and J by 7 bases. CDR3 coding DNA: TGTGCCAGCAGTTTGGGGCTAGCGGGGCGAAATGAGCAGTTCTTC. It is translated as CASSLGLAGRNEQFF.

The chain is built from TRBV5-8 and TRBJ1-1; 11 bases agree with TRBD1. Germline loops: CDR1 SGHTS, CDR2 YDEGEE. This CDR3 has 16 residues. J was trimmed by 1 base and V by 2 bases; bases with no gene match: 4. CDR3 in DNA: TGTGCCAGCAGCTTAGGACAGGGGGCGCGGAACACTGAAGCTTTCTTT. Protein sequence: CASSLGQGARNTEAFF.